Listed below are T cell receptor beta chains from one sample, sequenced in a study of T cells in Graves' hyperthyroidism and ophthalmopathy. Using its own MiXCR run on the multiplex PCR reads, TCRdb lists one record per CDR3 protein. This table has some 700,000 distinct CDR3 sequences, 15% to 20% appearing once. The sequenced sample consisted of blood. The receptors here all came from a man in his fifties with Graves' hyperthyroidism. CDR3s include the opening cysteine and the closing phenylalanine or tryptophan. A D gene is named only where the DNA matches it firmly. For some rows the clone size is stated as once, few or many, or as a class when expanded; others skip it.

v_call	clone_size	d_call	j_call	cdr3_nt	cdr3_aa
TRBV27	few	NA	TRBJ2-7	TGTGCCAGCAGTTTTGAAGGGGGGGCCTACGAGCAGTACTTC	CASSFEGGAYEQYF
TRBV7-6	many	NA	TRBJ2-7	TGTGCCAGCAGCCTCGGGTCCGGGACACATTACGAGCAGTACTTC	CASSLGSGTHYEQYF
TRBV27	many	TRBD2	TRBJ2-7	TGTGCCAGCAGTTCGCTGACTAGCGACTCCTACGAGCAGTACTTC	CASSSLTSDSYEQYF
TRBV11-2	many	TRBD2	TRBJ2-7	TGTGCCAGCAGCTTAGTTACCCCCCGAACTAGCGGGAGGGCGGTTCTGTACGAGCAGTACTTC	CASSLVTPRTSGRAVLYEQYF
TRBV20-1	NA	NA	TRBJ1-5	TGCAGTGCTAGTGGCGGGGCGGGACAGCCCCAGCATTTT	CSASGGAGQPQHF
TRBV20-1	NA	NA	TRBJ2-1	TGCAGTGCTGAACCGCCGTGGCAGCAATACAATGAGCAGTTCTTC	CSAEPPWQQYNEQFF
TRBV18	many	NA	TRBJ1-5	TGTGCCAGCTCACTGACCACCGATCAGCCCCAGCATTTT	CASSLTTDQPQHF
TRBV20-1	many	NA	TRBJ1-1	TGCAGTGCTATTCGGGAAGGGGAGAGAGCTTTCTTT	CSAIREGERAFF
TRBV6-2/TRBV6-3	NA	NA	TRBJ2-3	TGTGCCAGCAGTTACTGGAGGTCGAGCACAGATACGCAGTATTTT	CASSYWRSSTDTQYF
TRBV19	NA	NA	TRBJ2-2	TGTGCCAGTACAAGGGCGACGGGCGGGGAGCTGTTTTTT	CASTRATGGELFF
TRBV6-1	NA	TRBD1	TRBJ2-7	TGTGCCAGCAGATCGGGACAGACGAACTACGAGCAGTACTTC	CASRSGQTNYEQYF
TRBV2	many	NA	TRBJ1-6	TGTGCCAGCAGTGCGCAGAGCTCCTATAATTCACCCCTCCACTTT	CASSAQSSYNSPLHF
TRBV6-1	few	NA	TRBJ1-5	TGTGCCAGTATTTCAGGCGAAACTCAGCCCCAGCATTTT	CASISGETQPQHF
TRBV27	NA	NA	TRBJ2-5	TGTGCCAGCAGTAACCTTCAGGGAAAAGAGACCCAGTACTTC	CASSNLQGKETQYF
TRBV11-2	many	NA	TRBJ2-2	TGTGCCAGCAGCTTTGACACTTACACCGGGGAGCTGTTTTTT	CASSFDTYTGELFF
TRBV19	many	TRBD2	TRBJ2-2	TGTGCCAGTACCCTGGGACTAGCGGGAGTGACCGGGGAGCTGTTTTTT	CASTLGLAGVTGELFF
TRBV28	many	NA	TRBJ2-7	TGTGCCAGCAGTTTAGCCGTCTACGAGCAGTACTTC	CASSLAVYEQYF
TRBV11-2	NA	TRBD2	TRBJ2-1	TGTGCCAGCAGCCTGAATTCTCCCGGGACTAGCGGGCCCTACAATGAGCAGTTCTTC	CASSLNSPGTSGPYNEQFF
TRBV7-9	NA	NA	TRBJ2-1	TGTGCCAGCAGCTCCCTAACGGTCAGTAGATTATTCTCCTACAATGAGCAGTTCTTC	CASSSLTVSRLFSYNEQFF
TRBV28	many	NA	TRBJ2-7	TGTGCCAGCAGGGGTGAATCCTCGACAGAAAAATACGAGCAGTACTTC	CASRGESSTEKYEQYF
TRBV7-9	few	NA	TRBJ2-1	TGTGCCAGCAACCCGGGGCAGGGGCTTCGGGATGAGCAGTTCTTC	CASNPGQGLRDEQFF
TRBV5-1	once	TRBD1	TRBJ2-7	TGCGCCAGCAGCGGACAGGGCGCTCTCTGGGAGCAGTACTTC	CASSGQGALWEQYF